This is a list of T cell receptor beta chains from one sample in a study of T cells in Graves' hyperthyroidism and ophthalmopathy. TCRdb independently ran MiXCR on the multiplex PCR reads; one entry per CDR3 protein. Of roughly 510,000 distinct CDR3 sequences listed, less than 25% are singletons. The specimen sequenced was blood. These receptors all stem from a man between 18 and 35 years old with Graves' hyperthyroidism. The CDR3 runs from the conserved cysteine through the conserved F or W. D genes are given only for firm matches. Size values are once, few and many counts, or a class for expanded clones, and some rows have none.

V gene,clone size,D gene,J gene,CDR3 DNA,CDR3 protein
TRBV12-3/TRBV12-4,many,TRBD1,TRBJ1-2,TGTGCCAGCAGCGGTGGACAGGGACAAGATGGCTACACCTTC,CASSGGQGQDGYTF
TRBV27,many,-,TRBJ1-5,TGTGCCAGCAGTTTATCGCATCGTCAGCCCCAGCATTTT,CASSLSHRQPQHF
TRBV11-2,-,-,TRBJ1-5,TGTGCCAGCAGCCTTAGAATTTCCCCCTTGAGTGGCAATCAGCCCCAGCATTTT,CASSLRISPLSGNQPQHF
TRBV2,many,TRBD1,TRBJ2-7,TGTGCCACCAGGGGGGACAGGGGTAATTACGAGCAGTACTTC,CATRGDRGNYEQYF
TRBV2,many,-,TRBJ1-5,TGTGCCAGCAGCGGCGAAATCAATCAGCCCCAGCATTTT,CASSGEINQPQHF
TRBV9,-,TRBD1,TRBJ2-2,TGTGCCAGCAGCGTGGGGACAGGGCGCACCGGGGAGCTGTTTTTT,CASSVGTGRTGELFF
TRBV3-1,-,-,TRBJ2-2,TGTGCCAGCAGCCGAATGCTGCGAGACACCGGGGAGCTGTTTTTT,CASSRMLRDTGELFF
TRBV30,-,-,TRBJ2-7,TGTGCCTGGAGTGTACCGGCAAGCTGGGCCTACGAGCAGTACTTC,CAWSVPASWAYEQYF
TRBV6-5,many,-,TRBJ1-2,TGTGCCAGCAGTTACGACAGCAAAACCCACTATGGCTACACCTTC,CASSYDSKTHYGYTF
TRBV6-2/TRBV6-3,many,-,TRBJ1-1,TGTGCCAGCAGTCCCGGACTCTATGAGGACACTGAAGCTTTCTTT,CASSPGLYEDTEAFF
TRBV11-2,many,TRBD1,TRBJ1-5,TGTGCCAGCAGCTTTGGGACAGGGGCCGTTGGCAATCAGCCCCAGCATTTT,CASSFGTGAVGNQPQHF
TRBV6-1,few,-,TRBJ2-4,TGTGCCAGCAGTCCCCCGGGGGCTGGAAACATTCAGTACTTC,CASSPPGAGNIQYF
TRBV20-1,-,TRBD1,TRBJ1-5,TGCAGTGCTAGGGCCAGGACAGGGGCCGGGCAGCCCCAGCATTTT,CSARARTGAGQPQHF
TRBV7-6,many,-,TRBJ1-5,TGTGCCAGCAGCTTCTATGCAGGGGAGGATCAGCCCCAGCATTTT,CASSFYAGEDQPQHF
TRBV6-2/TRBV6-3,-,TRBD1,TRBJ2-7,TGTGCCAGCAGGAACACAGGGGCTCTCTACGAGCAGTACTTC,CASRNTGALYEQYF
TRBV6-4,many,-,TRBJ2-7,TGTGCCAGCAGTGACTCTTCAGGGGGACTATTACAGGGGCAGTACTTC,CASSDSSGGLLQGQYF
TRBV2,many,-,TRBJ1-5,TGTGCCAGCAGCGCGACGCAACAGCCCCAGCATTTT,CASSATQQPQHF
TRBV5-5,-,-,TRBJ1-6,TGTGCCAGCAGCTTAGAGGTCGGTAATTCACCCCTCCACTTT,CASSLEVGNSPLHF
TRBV7-9,-,-,TRBJ2-7,TGTGCCAGCAGCTTTAGCGGAGACGGCCCCTACGAGCAGTACTTC,CASSFSGDGPYEQYF
TRBV2,many,-,TRBJ1-1,TGTGCCAGCAGAGTGATTAGCAAGATTGAAGCTTTCTTT,CASRVISKIEAFF
TRBV7-2,many,TRBD1,TRBJ2-7,TGTGCCAGCAGCCAGGACAGGGGGCCAAATGAGCAGTACTTC,CASSQDRGPNEQYF
TRBV20-1,few,-,TRBJ2-5,TGCAGCCATAGTACCATCGGAGAGACCCAGTACTTC,CSHSTIGETQYF
TRBV30,-,-,TRBJ2-7,TGTGCCTGGAGTCCCCTGGCCTACGAGCAGTACTTC,CAWSPLAYEQYF
TRBV6-1,many,-,TRBJ1-5,TGTGCCAGCAGTGAAAATCACGGGAGCAATCAGCCCCAGCATTTT,CASSENHGSNQPQHF
TRBV7-2,many,-,TRBJ1-2,TGTGCCAGCAGCTTAACATCCCCGGTTAAGTATGGCTACACCTTC,CASSLTSPVKYGYTF
TRBV20-1,many,-,TRBJ1-1,TGCAGTGCTAGGGGCCCGATCCCCACTGAAGCTTTCTTT,CSARGPIPTEAFF
TRBV20-1,-,-,TRBJ1-2,TGCAGTGCTAGAACAGTTCCGAGGACAGCGTATGGCTACACCTTC,CSARTVPRTAYGYTF
TRBV19,many,-,TRBJ2-5,TGTGCCAGTAGAAGGACCTTCGGGGAGACCCAGTACTTC,CASRRTFGETQYF
TRBV24-1,many,TRBD1,TRBJ1-1,TGTGCCACCAGTGATGCGAGACAGGGGAACACTGAAGCTTTCTTT,CATSDARQGNTEAFF
TRBV28,many,-,TRBJ2-2,TGTGCCACCGCGACAGACGGGAACACCGGGGAGCTGTTTTTT,CATATDGNTGELFF
TRBV28,many,-,TRBJ1-6,TGTGCCAGCATCCCCGCTATGTCGCCGAATTCACCCCTCCACTTT,CASIPAMSPNSPLHF
TRBV5-6,-,-,TRBJ1-6,TGTGCCAGCAGCTTGCTAGGGGTGGAAGAGGGCTCCTATAATTCACCCCTCCACTTT,CASSLLGVEEGSYNSPLHF
TRBV29-1,few,-,TRBJ2-5,TGCAGCGTTGAAGATGGGGTGTTGAAGACCCAGTACTTC,CSVEDGVLKTQYF
TRBV7-2,once,TRBD1,TRBJ1-1,TGTGCCAGCAGACTAACAGGGGGAAGAACTGAAGCTTTCTTT,CASRLTGGRTEAFF
TRBV6-1,many,-,TRBJ2-5,TGTGCCAGCACCTCAGGGCGGCACCAAGAGACCCAGTACTTC,CASTSGRHQETQYF
TRBV6-1,many,-,TRBJ1-2,TGTGCCTCGATGGAGGGGAGGGGCGCTTTTTCTGGCTACACCTTC,CASMEGRGAFSGYTF
TRBV6-2/TRBV6-3,many,-,TRBJ2-7,TGTGCCAGCAGTCCAGGTTTCAACTACGAGCAGTACTTC,CASSPGFNYEQYF
TRBV13,many,-,TRBJ2-7,TGTGCCAGCAGGTCGGTACAGTTCGCGACTAGGGGTCCCGAGATGTACTTC,CASRSVQFATRGPEMYF
TRBV20-1,many,TRBD1,TRBJ2-7,TGCAGTGCTCCCGGGACAGGGGTTTTGTACGAGCAGTACTTC,CSAPGTGVLYEQYF
TRBV27,many,-,TRBJ1-2,TGTGCCAGCAGCTTAGGACCTAACTATGGCTACACCTTC,CASSLGPNYGYTF
TRBV6-1,few,-,TRBJ2-7,TGTGCCAGCAGACCTGGGCCGGGCTCCTACGAGCAGTACTTC,CASRPGPGSYEQYF
TRBV15,many,TRBD1,TRBJ1-2,TGTGCCACCAGCTCACGGACAGGGGACGTCTATGGCTACACCTTC,CATSSRTGDVYGYTF
TRBV19,many,-,TRBJ2-2,TGTGCCAGTAGTATAGTTAGGGCGACGGTTGCGACCGGGGAGCTGTTTTTT,CASSIVRATVATGELFF
TRBV10-3,many,-,TRBJ1-2,TGTGCCATCAGGCGGGAAGGAGGCTACACCTTC,CAIRREGGYTF
TRBV20-1,many,-,TRBJ2-5,TGCAGTGCTAGGGGGGTAGTCCGGGGGCCGAATGAGACCCAGTACTTC,CSARGVVRGPNETQYF
TRBV12-3/TRBV12-4,-,-,TRBJ1-1,TGTGCCATCCAGGTGAACACTGAAGCTTTCTTT,CAIQVNTEAFF
TRBV6-5,-,TRBD1,TRBJ2-3,TGTGCCAGCAGTTATGGACAGGGGGCGCGGAGAGATACGCAGTATTTT,CASSYGQGARRDTQYF
TRBV6-1,-,-,TRBJ1-1,TGTGCCAGCAGTGGGGATTACGGGACACAACCTAACATGAACACTGAAGCTTTCTTT,CASSGDYGTQPNMNTEAFF
TRBV3-1,-,-,TRBJ1-6,TGTGCCAGCAGCTCGACAGGAGGAAATTCACCCCTCCACTTT,CASSSTGGNSPLHF
TRBV29-1,few,TRBD1,TRBJ1-2,TGCAGCGTTGGGACAGGGGGCGCCTATGGCTACACCTTC,CSVGTGGAYGYTF